The rows below give T cell receptor beta chains drawn from one sample of a study of blood T cells in healthy people across ages. TCRdb reprocessed the 5' RACE reads via MiXCR and lists one record per CDR3 protein. The table shows about 1.1 million distinct CDR3 sequences, with roughly two fifths occurring only once. The sequenced material came from blood. The receptors derive from a man younger than 35 in good health. The CDR3 runs from the conserved cysteine through the conserved F or W. Rows may omit the clone size; those that give it use once, few, many or a size class.

CDR3 length: 16
clone size: few
J gene: TRBJ2-1
V gene: TRBV7-2
CDR3 protein: CASSLAASATLNEQFF

CDR3 length: 12
clone size: many
J gene: TRBJ2-1
V gene: TRBV10-3
CDR3 protein: CAITRSDNEQFF

CDR3 length: 16
clone size: .
J gene: TRBJ1-5
V gene: TRBV5-6
CDR3 protein: CASSLAQTDSNQPQHF

CDR3 length: 18
clone size: few
J gene: TRBJ1-3
V gene: TRBV7-9
CDR3 protein: CASSLFGQGATSGNTIYF

CDR3 length: 18
clone size: .
J gene: TRBJ2-4
V gene: TRBV4-3
CDR3 protein: CASSQGPRDSLAKNIQYF

CDR3 length: 15
clone size: .
J gene: TRBJ1-1
V gene: TRBV4-3
CDR3 protein: CASSQGAIINTEAFF

CDR3 length: 12
clone size: few
J gene: TRBJ1-2
V gene: TRBV6-1
CDR3 protein: CAISWANYGYTF

CDR3 length: 17
clone size: few
J gene: TRBJ2-5
V gene: TRBV12-3/TRBV12-4
CDR3 protein: CASSPFPTSGYQETQYF

CDR3 length: 17
clone size: .
J gene: TRBJ2-2
V gene: TRBV6-6
CDR3 protein: CASTLAILGANTGELFF

CDR3 length: 15
clone size: few
J gene: TRBJ1-4
V gene: TRBV18
CDR3 protein: CASSSSGSRDEKLFF

CDR3 length: 15
clone size: .
J gene: TRBJ2-5
V gene: TRBV7-9
CDR3 protein: CASSLRSASQETQYF

CDR3 length: 16
clone size: few
J gene: TRBJ2-3
V gene: TRBV7-2
CDR3 protein: CASSLGGHLRTDTQYF

CDR3 length: 13
clone size: many
J gene: TRBJ1-2
V gene: TRBV6-4
CDR3 protein: CASSASGAYGYTF

CDR3 length: 18
clone size: few
J gene: TRBJ1-1
V gene: TRBV7-9
CDR3 protein: CASSLSVGRGHLNTEAFF

CDR3 length: 14
clone size: few
J gene: TRBJ1-2
V gene: TRBV28
CDR3 protein: CASSSRTVSYGYTF

CDR3 length: 17
clone size: few
J gene: TRBJ2-2
V gene: TRBV11-2
CDR3 protein: CASSLPYRNSNTGELFF

CDR3 length: 15
clone size: once
J gene: .
V gene: TRBV12-3/TRBV12-4
CDR3 protein: CASSSGTSGAETQYF

CDR3 length: 15
clone size: .
J gene: TRBJ2-5
V gene: TRBV11-2
CDR3 protein: CASSSNLMNSGTQYF

CDR3 length: 14
clone size: .
J gene: TRBJ1-2
V gene: TRBV6-1
CDR3 protein: CASSEVGRDYGYTF

CDR3 length: 15
clone size: .
J gene: TRBJ1-2
V gene: TRBV4-3
CDR3 protein: CASSQDRSTNYGYTF

CDR3 length: 16
clone size: .
J gene: TRBJ1-4
V gene: TRBV24-1
CDR3 protein: CATSDPRAGTNEKLFF

CDR3 length: 15
clone size: .
J gene: TRBJ1-1
V gene: TRBV12-3/TRBV12-4
CDR3 protein: CASSWGTGGFTEAFF

CDR3 length: 16
clone size: .
J gene: TRBJ1-3
V gene: TRBV21-1
CDR3 protein: CASSKGYWGRSNTIYF

CDR3 length: 16
clone size: .
J gene: TRBJ2-2
V gene: TRBV6-6
CDR3 protein: CASSYWTNLNTGELFF

CDR3 length: 17
clone size: .
J gene: TRBJ1-6
V gene: TRBV7-9
CDR3 protein: CASSPVGDGSFNSPLHF

CDR3 length: 16
clone size: .
J gene: TRBJ2-1
V gene: TRBV2
CDR3 protein: CASREWASGDNDEQFF

CDR3 length: 17
clone size: few
J gene: TRBJ1-6
V gene: TRBV12-3/TRBV12-4
CDR3 protein: CASSLVPTQDLNSPLHF

CDR3 length: 16
clone size: few
J gene: TRBJ2-3
V gene: TRBV20-1
CDR3 protein: CSVRYWKAGEADTQYF

CDR3 length: 11
clone size: .
J gene: TRBJ2-3
V gene: TRBV6-2/TRBV6-3
CDR3 protein: CASRKGDTQYF

CDR3 length: 17
clone size: .
J gene: TRBJ2-1
V gene: TRBV6-5
CDR3 protein: CASSYSVGTELYNEQFF

CDR3 length: 14
clone size: .
J gene: TRBJ1-2
V gene: TRBV7-2
CDR3 protein: CASSSQTGYYGYTF

CDR3 length: 14
clone size: few
J gene: TRBJ2-1
V gene: TRBV20-1
CDR3 protein: CSATAGGPYNEQFF

CDR3 length: 14
clone size: .
J gene: TRBJ2-7
V gene: TRBV29-1
CDR3 protein: CSVARDRNYNEQYF

CDR3 length: 12
clone size: many
J gene: TRBJ2-7
V gene: TRBV7-8
CDR3 protein: CASSQTKYEQYF

CDR3 length: 16
clone size: .
J gene: TRBJ2-1
V gene: TRBV27
CDR3 protein: CASSTRGPPSYNEQFF

CDR3 length: 13
clone size: few
J gene: TRBJ2-1
V gene: TRBV7-2
CDR3 protein: CASSLRTTGEQFF

CDR3 length: 16
clone size: .
J gene: TRBJ2-2
V gene: TRBV5-1
CDR3 protein: CASSPKSGGYTGELFF

CDR3 length: 15
clone size: few
J gene: TRBJ2-5
V gene: TRBV7-9
CDR3 protein: CASSLWWATQETQYF

CDR3 length: 12
clone size: few
J gene: TRBJ2-3
V gene: TRBV6-6
CDR3 protein: CASALSTDTQYF

CDR3 length: 14
clone size: .
J gene: TRBJ1-2
V gene: TRBV6-6
CDR3 protein: CASSKNRGRAFYTF

CDR3 length: 15
clone size: .
J gene: TRBJ2-7
V gene: TRBV12-3/TRBV12-4
CDR3 protein: CASSRVGSLSYEQYF

CDR3 length: 13
clone size: few
J gene: TRBJ2-3
V gene: TRBV20-1
CDR3 protein: CSEREQARDTQYF

CDR3 length: 12
clone size: many
J gene: TRBJ1-1
V gene: TRBV6-2/TRBV6-3
CDR3 protein: CASSYLGTEAFF

CDR3 length: 16
clone size: few
J gene: TRBJ2-7
V gene: TRBV6-2/TRBV6-3
CDR3 protein: CASSYSTGEPTYEQYF

CDR3 length: 17
clone size: few
J gene: TRBJ2-1
V gene: TRBV4-3
CDR3 protein: CASSQDGTSGGPNEQFF

CDR3 length: 15
clone size: .
J gene: TRBJ2-1
V gene: TRBV27
CDR3 protein: CASSLWRGGPDEQFF

CDR3 length: 11
clone size: once
J gene: TRBJ2-7
V gene: TRBV30
CDR3 protein: CAWSASYEQYF

CDR3 length: 15
clone size: few
J gene: TRBJ1-3
V gene: TRBV12-3/TRBV12-4
CDR3 protein: CASTQSREAGNTIYF

CDR3 length: 15
clone size: .
J gene: TRBJ2-7
V gene: TRBV4-2
CDR3 protein: CASSQGLAEIYEQYF

CDR3 length: 13
clone size: few
J gene: TRBJ2-5
V gene: TRBV9
CDR3 protein: CASSGTAQETQYF

CDR3 length: 14
clone size: .
J gene: TRBJ1-1
V gene: TRBV7-2
CDR3 protein: CASSSGAVNTEAFF

CDR3 length: 10
clone size: once
J gene: .
V gene: TRBV6-2/TRBV6-3
CDR3 protein: CASSRETQFF

CDR3 length: 16
clone size: .
J gene: TRBJ1-5
V gene: TRBV4-1
CDR3 protein: CASSQPNGQGSEPQHF

CDR3 length: 13
clone size: .
J gene: TRBJ2-5
V gene: TRBV7-6
CDR3 protein: CASSAGTNNEQYF

CDR3 length: 15
clone size: .
J gene: TRBJ1-2
V gene: TRBV12-3/TRBV12-4
CDR3 protein: CASSFNPQGNYCYTF

CDR3 length: 13
clone size: few
J gene: TRBJ2-3
V gene: TRBV7-2
CDR3 protein: CASSLSGRDTQYF

CDR3 length: 15
clone size: .
J gene: TRBJ1-6
V gene: TRBV28
CDR3 protein: CASSSPGQINSPLHF

CDR3 length: 16
clone size: few
J gene: TRBJ2-7
V gene: TRBV6-2/TRBV6-3
CDR3 protein: CASSYSSTWDLNEQYF